The rows below give T cell receptor beta chains drawn from one sample of a study of low-dose radiotherapy and immunotherapy resistance in tumors. TCRdb re-called the reads with MiXCR, one entry per CDR3 protein. In the table there are roughly 100,000 distinct CDR3 sequences, 20% to 25% of which are singletons. Sequences were derived from PBMCs, sampled after low-dose radiotherapy plus immunotherapy. These TCRs come from a female donor with ovarian cancer. Both conserved end residues are part of each CDR3. A row's size may be missing; if present it is once, few, many or a size class.

clone_size cdr3_length v_call cdr3_aa
many 16 TRBV5-1 CASRRTPGQGNTEAFF
many 15 TRBV11-2 CASSLAGTDQYEQYF
many 14 TRBV19 CASNTQGRHGELFF
many 15 TRBV28 CASSLPGQENTEAFF
many 16 TRBV2 CASSAHRQVRTGELFF
many 15 TRBV19 CASSIGASSYNEQFF
many 14 TRBV20-1 CSARDEGRMSEQYF
many 19 TRBV7-2 CASSPAPATVDSGANVLTF
many 16 TRBV6-2/TRBV6-3 CASILTQGANTGELFF
few 12 TRBV6-5 CASSYQDNEQFF
many 13 TRBV2 CASTGQGIGEQYF
many 14 TRBV6-6 CASSPDGKTYEQYF
many 18 TRBV6-2/TRBV6-3 CASSYSKAGQMTSNEQFF
many 17 TRBV4-1 CASSQDRVLRGYNEQFF
many 19 TRBV3-1 CASKSDGTSNTPSTGELFF
few 13 TRBV7-8 CASSLPSGETQYF
few 13 TRBV25-1 CASSEDRVHEQYF
many 16 TRBV2 CASRIPGTSGQETQYF
. 15 TRBV5-1 CASRQGRYMNTEAFF
many 15 TRBV3-1 CASSQDLGSPKPQHF
many 18 TRBV12-3/TRBV12-4 CASSPVSGGAIEYNEQFF
. 14 TRBV7-9 CVSSPGGGTYEQYF
. 14 TRBV5-1 CASSLTGQNTEAFF
. 18 TRBV27 CASSLRAGQPSLDSPLHF
many 16 TRBV19 CASSIAMGVGTYGYTF
many 18 TRBV11-3 CASSMGLAGASGANVLTF
. 11 TRBV6-2/TRBV6-3 CASRLYQPQHF
many 18 TRBV14 CASSFRTGAFSGANVLTF
. 14 TRBV5-6 CASSLAGRRDEQYF
many 16 TRBV6-5 CASRRGTPGGGNEQFF
. 17 TRBV4-1 CASSQEGSGGSTDTQYF
many 16 TRBV12-3/TRBV12-4 CASSVYRGLGTDTQYF
many 18 TRBV5-1 CASSSGTSAGRTYNEQFF
many 14 TRBV5-8 CASPSERGYNEQFF
many 11 TRBV5-1 CASGGDRQAFF
many 14 TRBV5-5 CASSLGYGNTEAFF
many 13 TRBV6-2/TRBV6-3 CASSYSGVKEQFF
many 15 TRBV11-2 CASSSAGTGTDTQYF
many 17 TRBV3-1 CASSQESYLSGANVLTF
many 17 TRBV9 CASSVNPSGGNTGELFF
many 13 TRBV20-1 CSARDKLGEKLFF
many 20 TRBV19 CAGAPRGRLRTSGRVDEQFF
few 13 TRBV28 CASSPGGVYEQYF
many 17 TRBV5-1 CASSLGPPGRNTGELFF
many 13 TRBV19 CASSIEQGSEAFF
many 13 TRBV6-8 CASSYRGGNTIYF
many 14 TRBV7-2 CASSLDGGGQPQHF
many 12 TRBV29-1 CSVGQTQETQYF
many 15 TRBV5-1 CASSLIGQKRDTIYF
few 16 TRBV20-1 CSASPYSSDRSYGYTF
many 17 TRBV7-6 CASSLGVLAGGPNEQFF
many 14 TRBV15 CATSAAGRMGEQFF
many 15 TRBV30 CASHLLASGAGELFF
many 16 TRBV7-9 CASSPGGQGGNTEAFF
many 14 TRBV6-2/TRBV6-3 CASSYGGLNSPLHF
many 19 TRBV12-5 CASAPPGTSGGAGGETQYF
many 16 TRBV20-1 CSATDAGASSTDTQYF
many 15 TRBV5-5 CASSLGGSEDNEQFF
many 12 TRBV24-1 CATSERWGTQYF
many 15 TRBV30 CAWGRGSGTLDTQYF